The TCR beta chain described here comes from a study of blood T cells in healthy people across ages. Overall study results and limits: Naive T cell percentage and TCR beta diversity correlated strongly. CMV status of donors was not determined, possibly confounding expanded clonotype changes. Comparison with aged donors showed that long-lived donors had more naive CD4+ cells and higher diversity.

Concerning this clonotype itself: No antigen is known for it.

The CDR3 consists of 15 residues. Trimming shortened V by 6 bases and J by 5 bases, and 17 bases separated the two germline ends. The use of a sample-barcoded 5' primer and a J-beta primer mix characterized a second PCR of about 7 to 12 cycles. Using its own MiXCR run on the 5' RACE reads, TCRdb lists one record per CDR3 protein. The sample records fewer than 950,000 distinct CDR3 sequences, approximately 35% being singletons. Material: blood. The origin of this receptor is a man aged 18-30 years in good health. The chain combines TRBV12-3 or TRBV12-4 with TRBJ2-1, with a possible D match to TRBD2 (6 bases). The chain's CDR3 is CASSPGLAADNEQFF. The CDR3 DNA is TGTGCCAGCAGCCCCGGGTTAGCGGCGGACAATGAGCAGTTCTTC.